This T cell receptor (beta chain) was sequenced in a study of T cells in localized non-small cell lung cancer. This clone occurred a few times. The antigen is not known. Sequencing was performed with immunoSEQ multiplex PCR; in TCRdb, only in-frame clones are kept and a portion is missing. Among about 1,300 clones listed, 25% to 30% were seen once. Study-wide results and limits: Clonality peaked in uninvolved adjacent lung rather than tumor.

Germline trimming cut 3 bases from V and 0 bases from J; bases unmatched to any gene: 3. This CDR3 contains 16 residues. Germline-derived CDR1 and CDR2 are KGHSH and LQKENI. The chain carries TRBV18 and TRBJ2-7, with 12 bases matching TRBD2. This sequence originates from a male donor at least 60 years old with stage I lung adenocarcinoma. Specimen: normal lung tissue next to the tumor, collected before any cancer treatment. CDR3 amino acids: CASSPGLAGSSYEQYF. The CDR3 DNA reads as TGTGCCAGCTCACCGGGACTAGCGGGTAGCTCCTACGAGCAGTACTTC. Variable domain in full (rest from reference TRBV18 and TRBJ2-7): NAGVMQNPRHLVRRRGQEARLRCSPMKGHSHVYWYRQLPEEGLKFMVYLQKENIIDESGMPKERFSAEFPKEGPSILRIQQVVRGDSAAYFCASSPGLAGSSYEQYFGPGTRLTVT.